Below are 13 T cell receptor beta chains sequenced from a single sample in a study of T cells in Graves' hyperthyroidism and ophthalmopathy. From RNA transcripts, TCR beta CDR3 regions were amplified. Initially, a first-round RT-PCR of the TCR CDR3 employed the HTBI primer set. TCRdb independently ran MiXCR on the multiplex PCR reads; one entry per CDR3 protein. This table has a few hundred thousand distinct CDR3 sequences, more than 13% appearing once. Material: blood. These receptors were obtained from a woman aged 30 to 39 with Graves' hyperthyroidism.

This clonotype was observed a few times. The chain has TRBV5-4 and TRBJ2-7; maybe TRBD1 (5 bases). V was clipped by 3 bases and J by 1 base, with 11 bases between them. CDR3 length equals 14 residues. CDR1 is SGHNT and CDR2 is YYREEE in the germline V gene (reference sequence). CDR3 nucleotide sequence: TGTGCCAGCAGCTCGCAGTCAGGGTCCTACGAGCAGTACTTC. Its translation is CASSSQSGSYEQYF.

This chain uses TRBV10-3 with TRBJ2-7; D is possibly TRBD1 (5 bases). CDR1 ENHRY and CDR2 SYGVKD come from the germline V gene. This CDR3 has 14 amino acids. Trimming left V 4 bases short and J 2 bases short, with 12 bases between. The CDR3 bases are TGTGCCATCAGTGGCACAGGAGTGGCCTACGAGCAGTACTTC. Encoded protein: CAISGTGVAYEQYF.

This clonotype has ten or more counts. V gene TRBV2 combines with J gene TRBJ1-6; D is uncertain. Trimming removed 3 bases at V and 12 bases at J, with 9 bases between. The CDR3 totals 12 residues. CDR1 and CDR2 (germline): SNHLY, FYNNEI. The DNA of the CDR3 is TGTGCCAGCAGTGAGGATCTCGGACCCCTCCACTTT. Translated: CASSEDLGPLHF.

The V call is TRBV2, the J call TRBJ1-2; D is uncertain. Germline CDR1 and CDR2: SNHLY and FYNNEI. The CDR3 covers 11 residues. The V and J ends lost 8 bases and 5 bases respectively, with 9 bases between them. CDR3 coding DNA: TGTGCCAGCGGGGAGGGTTATGGCTACACCTTC. Amino acid sequence: CASGEGYGYTF.

This clonotype was counted a few times. The rearrangement uses TRBV2 and TRBJ1-1; TRBD1 matches 8 bases. V was pared by 7 bases and J by 4 bases, with 8 bases of the junction left unmatched. The CDR3 runs to 14 residues. Per germline, CDR1 SNHLY and CDR2 FYNNEI. The CDR3 coding sequence is TGTGCCAGCACCTTAACGACAGGGGCCACTGAAGCTTTCTTT. As protein: CASTLTTGATEAFF. The whole variable domain, remainder taken from reference TRBV2 and TRBJ1-1, is EPEVTQTPSHQVTQMGQEVILRCVPISNHLYFYWYRQILGQKVEFLVSFYNNEISEKSEIFDDQFSVERPDGSNFTLKIRSTKLEDSAMYFCASTLTTGATEAFFGQGTRLTVV.

This clonotype appeared many times. This chain uses TRBV14 with TRBJ2-7; D is uncertain. The CDR3 runs to 16 residues. Germline assignment: CDR1 SGHDN and CDR2 FVKESK. Deletions cut 0 bases from V and 9 bases from J, with 21 bases between. In DNA form, the CDR3 reads TGTGCCAGCAGCCAAGAGTCGGCAGGACCGAGTTTCGTGCAGTACTTC. This translates into CASSQESAGPSFVQYF.

This clonotype was observed at least ten times. CDR3 protein: CASSPRRDQETQYF. The CDR3 DNA is TGTGCCAGCAGCCCAAGGCGGGATCAAGAGACCCAGTACTTC. V is TRBV7-2 and J is TRBJ2-5; TRBD2 might be the D (6 bases). From germline, CDR1 is SGHTA and CDR2 FQGNSA. With 5 bases removed from V and 2 bases from J, the gap between germline ends came to 12 bases. The CDR3 is 14 residues long.

The chain employs TRBV29-1 and TRBJ2-3; TRBD2 might be the D (6 bases). Trimming pared 5 bases from V and 0 bases from J, leaving 12 bases between. This CDR3 is built from 14 residues. CDR1 and CDR2 (germline): SQVTM, ANQGSEA. DNA of the CDR3: TGCAGCGTTACGGTAGCGGCTAGCACAGATACGCAGTATTTT. Protein: CSVTVAASTDTQYF.

This clonotype was seen a few times. The chain employs TRBV12-3 or TRBV12-4 and TRBJ2-7, with D unclear. V dropped 5 bases and J dropped 3 bases, with 17 bases sitting between them. The CDR3 loop spans 15 amino acids. The DNA for the CDR3 is TGTGCCAGCAGTGCTTACAGTGACGGGTACTACGAGCAGTACTTC. Translation gives CASSAYSDGYYEQYF.

This clonotype came up a few times. The chain links TRBV9 to TRBJ1-6; 7 bases are a match to TRBD1. Germline lookup yields CDR1 SGDLS and CDR2 YYNGEE. The junction had 7 bases not matched to a gene; V was cut back by 0 bases and J by 10 bases. The CDR3 length is 15 residues. CDR3 sequence reads: CASSVEVGRGSPLHF. CDR3 bases: TGTGCCAGCAGCGTAGAAGTTGGCAGGGGGTCACCCCTCCACTTT.

This clonotype was recorded many times. The chain links TRBV19 to TRBJ2-7, with a weak D call TRBD2 (6 bases). The germline V gene has CDR1 LNHDA and CDR2 SQIVND (reference sequence). The CDR3 spans 14 residues. V was clipped by 3 bases and J by 3 bases, with 12 bases between them. The CDR3 region is CASSMGGTNYEQYF. In nucleotides, the CDR3 is TGTGCCAGTAGTATGGGCGGGACGAACTACGAGCAGTACTTC.

In this sample, this clonotype turned up many times. V usage is TRBV12-3 or TRBV12-4 and J usage is TRBJ2-5; TRBD2 aligns across 7 bases. The CDR3 consists of 13 residues. With V trimmed by 6 bases and J by 4 bases, 5 bases remained unmatched. CDR3 region: CASRRELSETQYF. CDR3 nucleotides: TGTGCCAGCAGGCGGGAGCTTTCAGAGACCCAGTACTTC.

The gene calls are TRBV15 and TRBJ2-3, with 9 bases aligning to TRBD2. The CDR3 has 16 amino acids. J was trimmed by 3 bases and V by 3 bases; bases with no gene match: 7. Germline V CDR1 and CDR2: LNHNV, YYDKDF (reference sequence). The CDR3 loop reads CATSSPKAGGTDTQYF. CDR3 DNA sequence: TGTGCCACCAGCAGTCCCAAAGCGGGAGGAACAGATACGCAGTATTTT.